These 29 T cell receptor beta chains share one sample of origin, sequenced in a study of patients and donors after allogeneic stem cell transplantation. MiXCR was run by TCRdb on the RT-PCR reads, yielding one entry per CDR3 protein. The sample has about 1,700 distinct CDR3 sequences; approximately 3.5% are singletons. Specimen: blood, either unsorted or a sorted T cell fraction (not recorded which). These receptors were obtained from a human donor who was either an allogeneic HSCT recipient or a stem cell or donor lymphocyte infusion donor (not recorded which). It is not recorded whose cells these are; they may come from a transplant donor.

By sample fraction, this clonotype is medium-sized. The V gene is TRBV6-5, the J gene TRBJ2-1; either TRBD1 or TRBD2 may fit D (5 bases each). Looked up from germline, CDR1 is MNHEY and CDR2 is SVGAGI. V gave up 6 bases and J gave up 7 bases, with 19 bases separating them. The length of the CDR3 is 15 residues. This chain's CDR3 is CASSPGTIYRNEQFF. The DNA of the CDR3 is TGTGCCAGCAGCCCCGGGACGATCTATCGTAATGAGCAGTTCTTC.

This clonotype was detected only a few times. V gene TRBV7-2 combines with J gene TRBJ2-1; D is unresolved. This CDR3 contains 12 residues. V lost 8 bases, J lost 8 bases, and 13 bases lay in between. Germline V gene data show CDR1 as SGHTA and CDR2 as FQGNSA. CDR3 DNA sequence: TGTGCCAGCTCCACGTATAGGGATGAGCAGTTCTTC. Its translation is CASSTYRDEQFF.

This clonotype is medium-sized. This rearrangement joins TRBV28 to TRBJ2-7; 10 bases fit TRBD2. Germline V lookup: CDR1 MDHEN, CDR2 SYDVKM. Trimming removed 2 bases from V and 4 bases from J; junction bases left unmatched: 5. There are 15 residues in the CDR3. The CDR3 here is CASSLAAGGSYEQYF. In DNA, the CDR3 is TGTGCCAGCAGTTTAGCAGCGGGAGGGAGTTACGAGCAGTACTTC.

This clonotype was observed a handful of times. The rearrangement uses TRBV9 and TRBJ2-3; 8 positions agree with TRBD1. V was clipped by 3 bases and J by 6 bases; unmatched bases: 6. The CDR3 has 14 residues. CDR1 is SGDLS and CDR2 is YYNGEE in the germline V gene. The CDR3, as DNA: TGTGCCAGCAGCGCGGACAGGGCATGGGATACGCAGTATTTT. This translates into CASSADRAWDTQYF.

Written as DNA, the CDR3 is TGTGCCAGCAGTGAAGCGCTTCGAGCGGGAGGGCTTAATGAGCAGTTCTTC. It codes for CASSEALRAGGLNEQFF. The genes are TRBV6-1 and TRBJ2-1; the match to TRBD2 covers 10 bases. Germline V gene lookup returns CDR1 MNHNS and CDR2 SASEGT. CDR3 length equals 17 residues. The V and J ends lost 0 bases and 7 bases, in that order; junction bases with no gene match: 9.

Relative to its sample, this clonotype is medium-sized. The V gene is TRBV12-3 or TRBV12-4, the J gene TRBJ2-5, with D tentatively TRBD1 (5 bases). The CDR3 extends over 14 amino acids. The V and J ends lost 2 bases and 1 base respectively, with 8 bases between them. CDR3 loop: CASSLPDSQETQYF. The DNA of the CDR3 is TGTGCCAGCAGTTTACCCGACAGCCAAGAGACCCAGTACTTC.

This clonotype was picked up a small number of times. The CDR3 region has the DNA TGTGCCAGCAGTCTAATTGGCTATAGCAATCAGCCCCAGCATTTT. It yields the protein CASSLIGYSNQPQHF. This chain connects TRBV6-2 or TRBV6-3 to TRBJ1-5; D unclear. Germline lookup yields CDR1 MNHEY and CDR2 SVGEGT. The CDR3 has 15 amino acids. Trimming took 5 bases from V and 0 from J, leaving 11 bases between them.

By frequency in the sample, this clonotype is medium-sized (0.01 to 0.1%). CDR3 protein: CASSFFGQGIDTQYF. Here the CDR3 DNA reads TGCGCCAGCAGCTTCTTCGGTCAGGGAATAGATACGCAGTATTTT. The chain combines TRBV5-1 with TRBJ2-3; a possible D gene is TRBD1 (5 bases). Germline V lookup: CDR1 SGHRS, CDR2 YFSETQ. The CDR3 runs to 15 residues. Trimming took off 2 bases at V and 5 bases at J, with 15 bases between the two ends.

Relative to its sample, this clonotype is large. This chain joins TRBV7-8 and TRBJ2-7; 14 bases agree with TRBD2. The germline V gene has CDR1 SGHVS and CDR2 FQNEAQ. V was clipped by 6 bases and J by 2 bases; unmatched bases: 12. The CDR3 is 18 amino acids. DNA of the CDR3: TGTGCCAGCAGGGCTACCGGGACTAGCGGGAGAAGTGCCTACGAGCAGTACTTC. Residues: CASRATGTSGRSAYEQYF.

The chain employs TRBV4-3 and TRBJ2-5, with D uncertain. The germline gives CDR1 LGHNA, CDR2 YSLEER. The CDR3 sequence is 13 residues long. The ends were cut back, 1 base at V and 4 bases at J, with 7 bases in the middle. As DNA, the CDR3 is TGCGCCAGCAGCCAAGGCTCCGGAGAGACCCAGTACTTC. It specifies CASSQGSGETQYF.

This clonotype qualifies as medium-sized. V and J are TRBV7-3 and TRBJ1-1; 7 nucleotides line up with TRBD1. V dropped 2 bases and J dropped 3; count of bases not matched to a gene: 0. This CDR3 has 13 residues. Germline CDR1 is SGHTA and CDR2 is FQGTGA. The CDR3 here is CASSLDRDTEAFF. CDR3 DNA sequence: TGTGCCAGCAGCTTAGACAGGGACACTGAAGCTTTCTTT.

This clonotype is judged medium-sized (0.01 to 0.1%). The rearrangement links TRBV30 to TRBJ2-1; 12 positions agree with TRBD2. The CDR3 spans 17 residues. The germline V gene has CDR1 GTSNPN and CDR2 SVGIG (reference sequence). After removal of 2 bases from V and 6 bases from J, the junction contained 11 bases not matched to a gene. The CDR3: CAWSPPTGLAGRNEQFF. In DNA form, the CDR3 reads TGTGCCTGGAGTCCTCCCACAGGACTAGCGGGACGCAATGAGCAGTTCTTC.

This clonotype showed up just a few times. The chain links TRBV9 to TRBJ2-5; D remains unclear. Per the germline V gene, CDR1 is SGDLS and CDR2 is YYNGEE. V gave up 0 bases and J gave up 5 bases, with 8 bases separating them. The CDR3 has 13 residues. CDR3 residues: CASSVEGRETQYF. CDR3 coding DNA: TGTGCCAGCAGCGTAGAGGGTCGGGAGACCCAGTACTTC.

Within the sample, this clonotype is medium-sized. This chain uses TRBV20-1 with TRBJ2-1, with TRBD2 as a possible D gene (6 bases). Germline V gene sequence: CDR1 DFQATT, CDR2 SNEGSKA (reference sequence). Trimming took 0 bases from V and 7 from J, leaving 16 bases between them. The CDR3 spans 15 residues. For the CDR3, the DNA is TGCAGTGCTAGAGAAGGAGGGCGTCTTGGGAATGAGCAGTTCTTC. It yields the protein CSAREGGRLGNEQFF.

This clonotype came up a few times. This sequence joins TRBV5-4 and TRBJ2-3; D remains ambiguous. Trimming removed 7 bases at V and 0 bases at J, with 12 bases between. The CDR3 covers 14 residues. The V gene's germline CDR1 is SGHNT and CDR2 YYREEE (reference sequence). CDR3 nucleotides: TGTGCCAGCGGGCCGAGCGTTAGCACAGATACGCAGTATTTT. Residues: CASGPSVSTDTQYF.

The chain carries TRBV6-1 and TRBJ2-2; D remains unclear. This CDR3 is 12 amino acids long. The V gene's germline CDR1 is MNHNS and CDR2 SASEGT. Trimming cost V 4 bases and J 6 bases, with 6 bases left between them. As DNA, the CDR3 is TGTGCCAGCAGTGCCAGGTCCGGGGAGCTGTTTTTT. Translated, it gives CASSARSGELFF.

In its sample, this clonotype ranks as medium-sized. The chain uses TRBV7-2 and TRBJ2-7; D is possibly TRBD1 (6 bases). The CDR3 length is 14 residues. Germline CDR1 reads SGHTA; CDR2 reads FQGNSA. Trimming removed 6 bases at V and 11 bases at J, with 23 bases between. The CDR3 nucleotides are TGTGCCAGCAGAGGGGGACGAACTTCCGCGAGGGAGTACTTC. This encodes CASRGGRTSAREYF.

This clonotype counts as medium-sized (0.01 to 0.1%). CDR3 nucleotide sequence: TGTGCCAGCAGGCCTACGAAGGCAGATACGCAGTATTTT. Protein sequence: CASRPTKADTQYF. The chain has TRBV6-6 and TRBJ2-3; unclear D gene. CDR1 and CDR2 (germline): MNHNY, SVGAGI (reference sequence). Trimming left V 6 bases short and J 4 bases short, with 11 bases between. The CDR3 is 13 amino acids.

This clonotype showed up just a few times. CDR3 nucleotides: TGTGCCAGCAGCTTAGGACTAGCCCTAGGTAATGAGCAGTTCTTC. Protein product: CASSLGLALGNEQFF. The V gene is TRBV7-8, the J gene TRBJ2-1, with 7 bases lining up with TRBD2. This CDR3 has 15 residues. With V trimmed by 1 base and J by 7 bases, 7 bases remained unmatched. CDR1 and CDR2 from the germline V gene are SGHVS and FQNEAQ.

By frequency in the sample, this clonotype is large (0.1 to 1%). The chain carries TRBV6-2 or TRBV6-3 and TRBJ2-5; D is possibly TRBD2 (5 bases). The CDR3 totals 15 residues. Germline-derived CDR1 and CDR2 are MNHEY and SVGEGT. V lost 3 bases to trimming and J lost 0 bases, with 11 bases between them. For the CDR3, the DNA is TGTGCCAGCAGTTATGAGGGCACCAACCAAGAGACCCAGTACTTC. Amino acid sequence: CASSYEGTNQETQYF.

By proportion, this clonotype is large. The CDR3 DNA reads as TGTGCCAGCAGCTTAACGGGGTACGAGCAGTACTTC. Residues: CASSLTGYEQYF. The chain links TRBV7-9 to TRBJ2-7; tentatively, D is TRBD2 (5 bases). Trimming stripped 2 bases from V and 4 bases from J, with 6 bases between. Germline CDR1 and CDR2: SEHNR and FQNEAQ (reference sequence). The CDR3 contains 12 residues. Combining the CDR3 with reference TRBV7-9 and TRBJ2-7 gives the whole variable domain DTGVSQNPRHKITKRGQNVTFRCDPISEHNRLYWYRQTLGQGPEFLTYFQNEAQLEKSRLLSDRFSAERPKGSFSTLEIQRTEQGDSAMYLCASSLTGYEQYFGPGTRLTVT.

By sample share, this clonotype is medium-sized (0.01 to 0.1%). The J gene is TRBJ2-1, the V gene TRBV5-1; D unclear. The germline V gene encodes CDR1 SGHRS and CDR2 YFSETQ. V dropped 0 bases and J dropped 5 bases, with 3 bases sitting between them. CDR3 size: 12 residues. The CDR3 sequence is CASSLGHNEQFF. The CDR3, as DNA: TGCGCCAGCAGCTTGGGTCACAATGAGCAGTTCTTC.

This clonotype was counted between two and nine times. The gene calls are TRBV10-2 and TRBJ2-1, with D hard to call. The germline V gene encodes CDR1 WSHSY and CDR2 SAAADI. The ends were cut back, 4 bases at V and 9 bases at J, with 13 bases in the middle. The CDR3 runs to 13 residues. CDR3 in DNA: TGCGCCAGCAGTGCTACCTCACGAGGTGAGCAGTTCTTC. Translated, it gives CASSATSRGEQFF.

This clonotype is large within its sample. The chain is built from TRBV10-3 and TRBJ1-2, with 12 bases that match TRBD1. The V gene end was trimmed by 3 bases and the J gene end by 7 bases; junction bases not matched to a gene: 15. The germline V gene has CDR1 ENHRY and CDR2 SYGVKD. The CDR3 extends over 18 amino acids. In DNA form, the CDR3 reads TGTGCCATCAGTGATTGGTCCTCGCCGGGACAGGGGGCGATTGGCTACACCTTC. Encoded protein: CAISDWSSPGQGAIGYTF.

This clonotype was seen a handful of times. In DNA, the CDR3 is TGCGCCAGCAGCTTGGCCGAACACAGCGTCAAAGATACGCAGTATTTT. This sequence encodes CASSLAEHSVKDTQYF. The chain carries TRBV5-1 and TRBJ2-3; no reliable D call. The CDR3 spans 16 residues. Germline-derived CDR1 and CDR2 are SGHRS and YFSETQ. Between the trimmed V and J ends, which lost 0 bases and 5 bases, there was a span of 16 bases.

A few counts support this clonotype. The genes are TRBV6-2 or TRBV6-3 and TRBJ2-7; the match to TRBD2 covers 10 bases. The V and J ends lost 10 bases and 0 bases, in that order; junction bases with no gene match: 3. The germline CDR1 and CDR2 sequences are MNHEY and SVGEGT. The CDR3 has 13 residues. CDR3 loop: CATTSGFSYEQYF. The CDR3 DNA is TGTGCCACGACTAGCGGGTTCTCCTACGAGCAGTACTTC.

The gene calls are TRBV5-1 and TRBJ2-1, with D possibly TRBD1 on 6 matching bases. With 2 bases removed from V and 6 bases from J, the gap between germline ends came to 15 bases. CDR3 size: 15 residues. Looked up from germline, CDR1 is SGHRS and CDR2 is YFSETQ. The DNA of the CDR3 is TGCGCCAGCAGCTTAGCGACAGGCCGTAGCAATGAGCAGTTCTTC. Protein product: CASSLATGRSNEQFF.

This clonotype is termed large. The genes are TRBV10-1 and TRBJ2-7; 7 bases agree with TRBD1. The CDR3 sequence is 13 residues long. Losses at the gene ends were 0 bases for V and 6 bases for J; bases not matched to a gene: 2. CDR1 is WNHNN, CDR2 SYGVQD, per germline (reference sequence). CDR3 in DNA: TGCGCCAGCAGTGAGTCGACAGGGTGCGAGCAGTACTTC. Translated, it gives CASSESTGCEQYF.

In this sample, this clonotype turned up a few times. Here the CDR3 reads CASSLSDYEQYF. The DNA for the CDR3 is TGTGCCAGCAGTTTATCTGACTACGAGCAGTACTTC. The chain combines TRBV28 with TRBJ2-7; D gene unclear. This CDR3 contains 12 residues. V was shortened by 1 base and J by 3 bases, with 4 bases between the two germline ends. CDR1 and CDR2 from the germline V gene are MDHEN and SYDVKM.